Listed below are T cell receptor beta chains from one sample, sequenced in a study of stem cell transplantation in POMP-related autoinflammatory disease. Data came from immunoSEQ multiplex PCR; TCRdb stores just in-frame clones and leaves some out. The sample shows more than 20,000 clones, 75% to 90% of them seen only once. The sequencing used CD4+ T cells from PBMCs, collected before stem cell transplantation. The receptors stem from a human donor with POMP-related autoinflammation and immune dysregulation (PRAID). The conserved cysteine and the conserved F or W are not part of the CDR3 here. Fields, in order: V gene, J gene, CDR3 protein.

V: TRBV2; J: TRBJ2-5; CDR3: ASSDVLELVQETQY
V: TRBV9; J: TRBJ2-2; CDR3: ASSTSLTSTTGELF
V: TRBV6-5; J: TRBJ1-2; CDR3: ASSPHLIEGGYT
V: TRBV7-2; J: TRBJ1-2; CDR3: ASSSHRVGYT
V: TRBV13; J: TRBJ2-1; CDR3: ASSTGYREQF
V: TRBV10-3; J: TRBJ2-2; CDR3: AISGKNTGELF
V: TRBV6-4; J: TRBJ2-1; CDR3: ASSDPGQGYNEQF
V: TRBV19; J: TRBJ1-1; CDR3: ASSTQANTEAF
V: TRBV7-8; J: TRBJ2-7; CDR3: ASSSAGDSYEQY
V: TRBV1; J: TRBJ1-2; CDR3: TTLSHRGPSTNYGYT
V: TRBV30; J: TRBJ1-4; CDR3: AWEGQGNEKLF
V: TRBV7-3; J: TRBJ2-3; CDR3: ASSRTGPDTDTQY
V: TRBV12-5; J: TRBJ1-5; CDR3: ASGLGTGGFGNQPQH
V: TRBV28; J: TRBJ2-7; CDR3: ASSLSLGVRSYEQY
V: TRBV5-1; J: TRBJ1-1; CDR3: ASSRTQPGTEAF
V: TRBV30; J: TRBJ1-5; CDR3: AWSVGGNQPQH
V: TRBV7-3; J: TRBJ2-7; CDR3: ASSLLNYEQY
V: TRBV5-6; J: TRBJ1-1; CDR3: ASSFGVGSTEAF
V: TRBV5-8; J: TRBJ1-5; CDR3: ASSLARQSIFNQPQH
V: TRBV19; J: TRBJ1-5; CDR3: ASRLSGTAGQPQH
V: TRBV11-2; J: TRBJ2-1; CDR3: ASKLAGKSYNEQF
V: TRBV4-1; J: TRBJ2-1; CDR3: ASSQTGAGGDNEQF
V: TRBV29-1; J: TRBJ1-2; CDR3: SVERGAKYGYT
V: TRBV29-1; J: TRBJ2-5; CDR3: SVEGTVQETQY
V: TRBV7-8; J: TRBJ2-7; CDR3: ASWVTGTSGTGREQY
V: TRBV7-9; J: TRBJ2-5; CDR3: ASSLQGGRGLQETQY
V: TRBV30; J: TRBJ2-7; CDR3: ALGLAGAYEQY
V: TRBV6-1; J: TRBJ2-7; CDR3: ASSARRGLGEQY
V: TRBV6-5; J: TRBJ2-7; CDR3: ASSYGAPTGVWEQY
V: TRBV25-1; J: TRBJ1-1; CDR3: ASSGWDTSNTEAF
V: TRBV28; J: TRBJ1-1; CDR3: ASSLSGGNSEAF
V: TRBV15; J: TRBJ2-5; CDR3: ATSRDSGLQRETQY
V: TRBV28; J: TRBJ2-1; CDR3: ASSPNDRGYEQF
V: TRBV19; J: TRBJ1-2; CDR3: ASSQDRISGNYGYT
V: TRBV30; J: TRBJ1-2; CDR3: ARTRAVDYGYT
V: TRBV10-3; J: TRBJ2-5; CDR3: AIRGLAGTQETQY
V: TRBV21-1; J: TRBJ1-6; CDR3: ASSKPIPMTGGSPLH
V: TRBV28; J: TRBJ1-2; CDR3: ASRQRGPLGYT
V: TRBV29-1; J: TRBJ1-2; CDR3: SVSPRSNYGYT
V: TRBV5-6; J: TRBJ2-7; CDR3: ASNSRGIYEQY
V: TRBV10-3; J: TRBJ2-7; CDR3: AISEVAAPYEQY
V: TRBV9; J: TRBJ1-2; CDR3: ASSSGVEEGGYT
V: TRBV7-3; J: TRBJ2-3; CDR3: ASQGPGGKTDTQY
V: TRBV6-1; J: TRBJ1-1; CDR3: ASSVGVPVTEAF